This passage covers 28 T cell receptor beta chains from one sample sequenced in a study of T cells after yellow fever vaccination. TCRdb independently ran MiXCR on the 5' RACE reads; one entry per CDR3 protein. The data hold some 320,000 distinct CDR3 sequences, with about 10% observed a single time. Sequenced material: CD4+ T cells sorted from PBMCs, taken 45 days after the yellow fever booster vaccination. The source is a young man who received the YFV17D yellow fever vaccine.

This clonotype has just a few counts. This chain uses TRBV12-3 or TRBV12-4 with TRBJ2-2; D is uncertain. Trimming pared 2 bases from V and 2 bases from J, leaving 9 bases between. This CDR3 has 15 residues. The CDR3 protein is CASSLYGVNTGELFF. CDR3 coding DNA: TGTGCCAGCAGTTTATATGGAGTAAACACCGGGGAGCTGTTTTTT.

The chain links TRBV6-5 to TRBJ1-6; the D is unclear. The CDR3 is made up of 15 amino acids. Germline assignment: CDR1 MNHEY and CDR2 SVGAGI. V gave up 5 bases and J gave up 11 bases, with 19 bases separating them. CDR3 DNA sequence: TGTGCCAGCAGTCGCCAGGTGGACCAACTGCCACCCCTCCACTTT. This sequence encodes CASSRQVDQLPPLHF.

The chain joins TRBV9 to TRBJ2-3, with a possible D match to TRBD1 (5 bases). This CDR3 has 16 residues. V was cut by 0 bases and J by 0 bases, with 11 bases left in between. CDR1 and CDR2 (germline): SGDLS, YYNGEE. The CDR3 region has the DNA TGTGCCAGCAGCGTAGATACCCCAGGGAGCACAGATACGCAGTATTTT. Translating it yields CASSVDTPGSTDTQYF. The variable domain in full, with the rest retrieved from reference TRBV9 and TRBJ2-3, is DSGVTQTPKHLITATGQRVTLRCSPRSGDLSVYWYQQSLDQGLQFLIQYYNGEERAKGNILERFSAQQFPDLHSELNLSSLELGDSALYFCASSVDTPGSTDTQYFGPGTRLTVL.

The chain recombines TRBV11-1 with TRBJ2-2; 8 nucleotides agree with TRBD1. This CDR3 has 16 amino acids. Trimming at V came to 5 bases and at J to 3 bases, leaving 8 bases not matched to a gene. Per germline, CDR1 SGHAT and CDR2 FQDESV (reference sequence). The CDR3 spells CASSPQGASDTGELFF. CDR3 nucleotides: TGTGCCAGCAGCCCCCAGGGGGCTAGCGACACCGGGGAGCTGTTTTTT.

This clonotype was picked up a small number of times. The V and J genes are TRBV23-1 and TRBJ1-4, with 9 nucleotides matching TRBD1. TRBV23-1 is annotated as an ORF whose role is uncertain. J lost 7 bases, V lost 4 bases, and 16 bases had no gene match. The CDR3 spans 18 residues. CDR3 protein: CASSPTRSPGQGPEKLFF. CDR3 sequence (DNA): TGCGCCAGCAGTCCTACACGCTCCCCGGGACAGGGCCCTGAAAAACTGTTTTTT.

The V and J genes are TRBV6-5 and TRBJ2-2, with D perhaps matching TRBD2 (7 bases). The germline V gene has CDR1 MNHEY and CDR2 SVGAGI. V was trimmed by 5 bases and J by 5 bases, leaving 24 bases between them. The CDR3 is 18 amino acids. CDR3 sequence reads: CASSKIRGGRARTGELFF. The DNA of the CDR3 is TGTGCCAGCAGTAAAATCAGGGGAGGGCGAGCGAGGACCGGGGAGCTGTTTTTT.

The rearrangement uses TRBV12-1 and TRBJ2-7; TRBD2, as called in the table, went unchecked against the DNA. TRBV12-1 is flagged as a pseudogene. The CDR3 runs 16 residues. CDR3 protein: CASSSYIMGLPYEQYV. The DNA for the CDR3 is TGTGCCAGCAGCTCTTATATCATGGGACTACCCTACGAGCAGTACGTC.

This clonotype was counted only a few times. The chain recombines TRBV7-3 with TRBJ2-1; D is unclear. The CDR3 is made up of 14 amino acids. V was trimmed by 5 bases and J by 3 bases, leaving 11 bases between them. The germline V gene encodes CDR1 SGHTA and CDR2 FQGTGA. The CDR3 is CASSPGEYYNEQFF. The CDR3 DNA reads TGTGCCAGCAGCCCTGGAGAGTACTACAATGAGCAGTTCTTC.

This clonotype occurred many times. The J gene is TRBJ2-5, the V gene TRBV7-2; 8 nucleotides match TRBD1. The CDR3 contains 15 residues. Germline V gene lookup returns CDR1 SGHTA and CDR2 FQGNSA. The ends lost 1 base at V and 1 base at J; junction bases unmatched: 2. The CDR3 sequence is CASSLGGTGQETQYF. The CDR3 DNA follows: TGTGCCAGCAGCTTAGGAGGGACAGGCCAAGAGACCCAGTACTTC.

This clonotype was detected only a few times. The V and J genes are TRBV15 and TRBJ1-2; 7 bases agree with TRBD1. V trimming: 5 bases; J trimming: 6 bases; junction bases outside the gene matches: 6. Germline assignment: CDR1 LNHNV and CDR2 YYDKDF (reference sequence). The CDR3 is made up of 13 amino acids. This chain's CDR3 is CATSGLDRDGYTF. The CDR3 DNA reads as TGTGCCACCAGCGGACTCGACAGGGATGGCTACACCTTC. Using reference TRBV15 and TRBJ1-2 for the parts outside the CDR3, the full variable domain is DAMVIQNPRYQVTQFGKPVTLSCSQTLNHNVMYWYQQKSSQAPKLLFHYYDKDFNNEADTPDNFQSRRPNTSFCFLDIRSPGLGDTAMYLCATSGLDRDGYTFGSGTRLTVV.

The J gene is TRBJ2-1, the V gene TRBV20-1, with 11 bases identical to TRBD2. Germline V gene data show CDR1 as DFQATT and CDR2 as SNEGSKA (reference sequence). The CDR3 covers 13 residues. After removal of 3 bases from V and 6 bases from J, the junction contained 1 base not matched to a gene. CDR3 residues: CSASSGGANEQFF. In DNA form, the CDR3 reads TGCAGTGCTAGTAGCGGGGGGGCCAATGAGCAGTTCTTC.

This clonotype appeared a few times. V usage is TRBV7-8 and J usage is TRBJ2-1, with D possibly TRBD1 on 5 matching bases. CDR1 SGHVS and CDR2 FQNEAQ come from the germline V gene. The germline V and J ends were trimmed by 7 bases and 1 base, with 8 bases remaining between them. The CDR3 consists of 13 residues. This CDR3 is CASKYRSYNEQFF. In DNA, the CDR3 is TGTGCCAGCAAGTACAGGTCCTACAATGAGCAGTTCTTC.

This clonotype was seen only a few times. The chain carries TRBV5-4 and TRBJ2-3, with D perhaps TRBD2 (7 bases). Per germline, CDR1 SGHNT and CDR2 YYREEE (reference sequence). The V end lost 2 bases, the J end lost 11 bases, and 15 bases lay between the germline ends. This CDR3 comprises 13 residues. This CDR3 reads CASSFGGGGKQYF. The CDR3 DNA reads as TGTGCCAGCAGCTTCGGTGGCGGGGGCAAGCAGTATTTT.

This chain joins TRBV18 and TRBJ1-1; D is ambiguous. Per the germline V gene, CDR1 is KGHSH and CDR2 is LQKENI. V was clipped by 7 bases and J by 5 bases, with 11 bases between them. The CDR3 loop spans 12 amino acids. The CDR3 sequence: CASLSVATEAFF. CDR3 in DNA: TGTGCCAGCTTGTCAGTGGCTACTGAAGCTTTCTTT.

There are many counts of this clonotype. The chain has TRBV4-1 and TRBJ1-5; D uncertain. The V end lost 1 base, the J end lost 7 bases, and 5 bases lay between the germline ends. Germline-derived CDR1 and CDR2 are MGHRA and YSYEKL. The CDR3 has 12 residues. This chain's CDR3 is CASSQVGQPQHF. For the CDR3, the DNA is TGCGCCAGCAGCCAAGTGGGCCAGCCCCAGCATTTT.

The chain joins TRBV7-9 to TRBJ2-1; 13 bases map to TRBD2. Trimming took 1 base from V and 7 from J; bases not matched to a gene: 16. Germline-derived CDR1 and CDR2 are SEHNR and FQNEAQ (reference sequence). The CDR3 loop spans 20 amino acids. The CDR3 protein is CASSLEDGTGRLAGGNEQFF. The CDR3 DNA follows: TGTGCCAGCAGCTTAGAGGACGGGACAGGTCGACTAGCGGGGGGTAATGAGCAGTTCTTC. The complete variable domain, with remaining parts taken from reference TRBV7-9 and TRBJ2-1, reads DTGVSQNPRHKITKRGQNVTFRCDPISEHNRLYWYRQTLGQGPEFLTYFQNEAQLEKSRLLSDRFSAERPKGSFSTLEIQRTEQGDSAMYLCASSLEDGTGRLAGGNEQFFGPGTRLTVL.

This chain joins TRBV10-3 and TRBJ2-6; TRBD1 aligns across 10 bases. The CDR3 extends over 17 amino acids. Per the germline V gene, CDR1 is ENHRY and CDR2 is SYGVKD. V dropped 3 bases and J dropped 1; count of bases not matched to a gene: 3. The CDR3 is CAISDGQGVSGANVLTF. The CDR3 DNA sequence: TGTGCCATCAGTGACGGACAGGGGGTGTCTGGGGCCAACGTCCTGACTTTC.

This clonotype was observed at least ten times. This chain uses TRBV4-1 with TRBJ2-4; no definite D call. This CDR3 contains 15 residues. V gave up 0 bases and J gave up 0 bases, with 6 bases separating them. Per germline, CDR1 MGHRA and CDR2 YSYEKL. CDR3 coding DNA: TGCGCCAGCAGCCAAGATCCACTAGCCAAAAACATTCAGTACTTC. Protein: CASSQDPLAKNIQYF.

This clonotype was detected only a few times. V and J are TRBV10-3 and TRBJ1-1; 11 bases agree with TRBD1. There are 14 residues in the CDR3. Germline V CDR1 and CDR2: ENHRY, SYGVKD. With 6 bases clipped from V and 5 bases from J, the junction kept 5 bases outside the gene matches. The CDR3 protein is CAIRAGTGGTEAFF. CDR3 sequence (DNA): TGTGCCATCAGGGCCGGGACAGGGGGAACTGAAGCTTTCTTT.

This clonotype was seen more than once but under ten times. This chain uses TRBV7-6 with TRBJ2-1, with 9 bases identical to TRBD2. There are 15 residues in the CDR3. CDR1 is SGHVS and CDR2 is FNYEAQ in the germline V gene. The V segment lost 3 bases and the J segment 5 bases; nucleotides outside the gene matches: 5. DNA of the CDR3: TGTGCCAGCAGCTTTTACGCGGGGGGGAACAATGAGCAGTTCTTC. It encodes CASSFYAGGNNEQFF.

The sample holds a few counts of this clonotype. The V gene is TRBV6-5, the J gene TRBJ2-1; TRBD2 agrees at 11 bases. The CDR3 sequence is 14 residues long. The germline CDR1 and CDR2 sequences are MNHEY and SVGAGI. Losses at the gene ends were 6 bases for V and 10 bases for J; bases not matched to a gene: 8. This CDR3 reads CASSSPLAGGEQFF. The DNA of the CDR3 is TGTGCCAGCAGCTCCCCGCTAGCGGGGGGCGAGCAGTTCTTC.

This clonotype showed up just a few times. This chain joins TRBV20-1 and TRBJ2-7, with D unclear. The CDR3 is made up of 13 amino acids. Germline V CDR1 and CDR2: DFQATT, SNEGSKA (reference sequence). Trimming removed 5 bases at V and 2 bases at J, with 13 bases between. The CDR3 reads CSAPGRKAYEQYV. The CDR3 DNA reads TGCAGTGCTCCCGGACGGAAAGCCTACGAGCAGTACGTC.

There are many counts of this clonotype. The chain is built from TRBV4-3 and TRBJ2-3; D unresolved. Per germline, CDR1 LGHNA and CDR2 YSLEER. CDR3 length: 14 residues. V was pared by 1 base and J by 4 bases, with 9 bases between. The CDR3 spells CASSQAGVADTQYF. The CDR3 bases are TGCGCCAGCAGCCAAGCTGGGGTGGCAGATACGCAGTATTTT.

In its sample, this clonotype was seen a few times. J is TRBJ2-3 and V is TRBV4-1, with 8 bases lining up with TRBD2. With 0 bases clipped from V and 8 bases from J, the junction kept 10 bases outside the gene matches. The CDR3 is made up of 16 amino acids. CDR1 and CDR2 (germline): MGHRA, YSYEKL. This CDR3 is CASSQEPSGLSSTQYF. Here the CDR3 DNA reads TGCGCCAGCAGCCAAGAACCTAGCGGGCTCTCCAGTACGCAGTATTTT.

This clonotype showed up just a few times. This chain connects TRBV23-1 to TRBJ2-4; D is possibly TRBD1 (5 bases). TRBV23-1 is an open reading frame, and its role is uncertain. The CDR3 has 15 residues. V lost 0 bases to trimming and J lost 3 bases, with 9 bases between them. The CDR3 sequence: CASSQSQGVKNIQYF. Written as DNA, the CDR3 is TGCGCCAGCAGTCAATCGCAAGGGGTCAAAAACATTCAGTACTTC.

V gene TRBV20-1 combines with J gene TRBJ2-5; 7 positions match TRBD2. The CDR3 has 14 amino acids. J was trimmed by 1 base and V by 6 bases; bases with no gene match: 8. Germline V CDR1 and CDR2: DFQATT, SNEGSKA (reference sequence). CDR3 in amino acids: CSAGRGVPQETQYF. For the CDR3, the DNA is TGCAGTGCAGGCCGGGGGGTCCCCCAAGAGACCCAGTACTTC.

This clonotype has ten or more counts. J is TRBJ1-5 and V is TRBV7-2, with D tentatively TRBD1 (5 bases). CDR3 length: 15 amino acids. V was shortened by 3 bases and J by 6 bases, with 15 bases between the two germline ends. Germline loops: CDR1 SGHTA, CDR2 FQGNSA. Here the CDR3 reads CASSFGGTRGQPQHF. The CDR3 DNA reads as TGTGCCAGCAGCTTTGGGGGTACGAGGGGTCAGCCCCAGCATTTT.

This clonotype was seen only a few times. The J gene is TRBJ1-1, the V gene TRBV6-5; no clear D gene. The CDR3 covers 14 residues. Trimming stripped 2 bases from V and 11 bases from J, with 18 bases between. Germline values: CDR1 MNHEY, CDR2 SVGAGI. The CDR3 sequence is CASSYRALSSLAFF. The CDR3 bases are TGTGCCAGCAGTTACAGGGCATTATCGAGTCTTGCTTTCTTT.